The clone carrying this T cell receptor (beta chain) was detected many times. Amplified TCR beta CDR3 regions derived from RNA transcripts. The HTBI primer set served for first-round RT-PCR of the TCR CDR3. TCRdb passed the multiplex PCR reads through MiXCR, listing each CDR3 protein once. The data hold about 520,000 distinct CDR3 sequences, with around 22% observed a single time. This record comes from a study of T cells in Graves' hyperthyroidism and ophthalmopathy. The specimen sequenced was blood. The receptor was isolated from a woman in her 30s with Graves' ophthalmopathy.

The CDR3 reads CASSEGKTTEAFF. The CDR3 DNA follows: TGCGCCAGCAGCGAGGGAAAAACCACTGAAGCTTTCTTT. The gene calls are TRBV5-1 and TRBJ1-1; unclear D gene. The CDR3 has 13 residues. The germline CDR1 and CDR2 sequences are SGHRS and YFSETQ. Trimming removed 4 bases at V and 4 bases at J, with 11 bases between.